The present TCR beta chain was sequenced within a study of identifying expanded T cells in peripheral blood. Trimming cost V 1 base and J 5 bases, with 8 bases left between them. CDR1 is LNHNV, CDR2 YYDKDF, per germline (reference sequence). This CDR3 comprises 13 residues. Using immunoSEQ multiplex PCR, the repertoire was profiled, and TCRdb retains in-frame clones only, with some absent. The repertoire holds more than 95,000 clones, more than 80% seen once, with approximately 3% in the top ten. V is TRBV15 and J is TRBJ1-2; D gene unclear. The sequencing input was blood. The receptor's source is a person aged 18 to 75 in good health. The CDR3 sequence: CATSRASAYGYTF. For the CDR3, the DNA is TGTGCCACCAGCAGAGCTAGTGCGTATGGCTACACCTTC.